One and the same sample provided the 22 T cell receptor beta chains below, sequenced in a study of control samples from healthy donors and cancer patients. Sequencing was performed with immunoSEQ multiplex PCR; in TCRdb, only in-frame clones are kept and a portion is missing. Of more than 70,000 clones detected, approximately 90% appear once; the ten largest clones hold 0.92%. Sequencing was performed on blood. These receptors came from a woman aged 25 to 39 in good health.

This sequence joins TRBV19 and TRBJ1-4, with D perhaps TRBD1 (5 bases). This CDR3 has 16 residues. Germline V gene lookup returns CDR1 LNHDA and CDR2 SQIVND (reference sequence). The V end was cut by 3 bases, the J end by 0 bases, with 11 bases between. The CDR3 DNA reads TGTGCCAGTAGTATGCTGGGACCGGCAACTAATGAAAAACTGTTTTTT. Encoded protein: CASSMLGPATNEKLFF.

The chain has TRBV6-2 or TRBV6-3 and TRBJ1-6; D is perhaps TRBD1 (5 bases). V was trimmed by 5 bases and J by 10 bases, leaving 15 bases between them. The CDR3 consists of 14 residues. Germline V gene sequence: CDR1 MNHEY, CDR2 SVGEGT. As DNA, the CDR3 is TGTGCCAGCAGTCAAGTCTGGGACGGCTCACCCCTCCACTTT. It encodes CASSQVWDGSPLHF.

The gene calls are TRBV5-1 and TRBJ1-2, with 7 bases fitting TRBD1. This CDR3 has 13 amino acids. With V trimmed by 5 bases and J by 10 bases, 11 bases remained unmatched. Germline values: CDR1 SGHRS, CDR2 YFSETQ. The CDR3 spells CASSLAGTEDYTF. Here the CDR3 DNA reads TGCGCCAGCAGTTTAGCCGGGACAGAAGACTACACCTTC.

This chain joins TRBV11-2 and TRBJ1-3; D is unclear. Germline V gene lookup returns CDR1 SGHAT and CDR2 FQNNGV. The ends were cut back, 5 bases at V and 0 bases at J, with 5 bases in the middle. The length of the CDR3 is 13 residues. The DNA for the CDR3 is TGTGCCAGCAGCCACCCCTCTGGAAACACCATATATTTT. Translation: CASSHPSGNTIYF. The whole variable domain, remainder taken from reference TRBV11-2 and TRBJ1-3, is EAGVAQSPRYKIIEKRQSVAFWCNPISGHATLYWYQQILGQGPKLLIQFQNNGVVDDSQLPKDRFSAERLKGVDSTLKIQPAKLEDSAVYLCASSHPSGNTIYFGEGSWLTVV.

The DNA of the CDR3 is TGCAGCGTTGAGAGGGAGGGCTCCCCAACTCAGTTCTTC. Amino acids: CSVEREGSPTQFF. The gene calls are TRBV29-1 and TRBJ2-1; the match to TRBD2 covers 7 bases. The length of the CDR3 is 13 residues. J was trimmed by 13 bases and V by 3 bases; bases with no gene match: 12. Germline CDR1 and CDR2: SQVTM and ANQGSEA.

The J gene is TRBJ2-1, the V gene TRBV29-1; 15 nucleotides agree with TRBD2. This CDR3 has 14 residues. Germline CDR1 reads SQVTM; CDR2 reads ANQGSEA. The trim removed 7 bases at V and 9 bases at J, leaving 7 bases unmatched. The CDR3 DNA reads TGCAGCGGTCTGGGACTAGCGGGAGGACCTGAGCAGTTCTTC. Amino acid sequence: CSGLGLAGGPEQFF.

This chain links TRBV10-3 with TRBJ1-5; no definite D call. V was pared by 3 bases and J by 2 bases, with 14 bases between. Germline V lookup: CDR1 ENHRY, CDR2 SYGVKD. The CDR3 totals 16 residues. The CDR3 nucleotides are TGTGCCATCAGTGAAGGTCAGCGGGGAGGCAATCAGCCCCAGCATTTT. It codes for CAISEGQRGGNQPQHF.

This rearrangement joins TRBV9 to TRBJ1-2; unclear D gene. V lost 3 bases and J lost 6, with 12 bases in between. This CDR3 region has 13 residues. The V gene's germline CDR1 is SGDLS and CDR2 YYNGEE. CDR3: CASSDATGNGYTF. DNA of the CDR3: TGTGCCAGCAGCGACGCGACGGGAAATGGCTACACCTTC.

V gene TRBV12-5 combines with J gene TRBJ2-1; TRBD1 matches at 8 bases. The junction had 13 bases not matched to a gene; V was cut back by 0 bases and J by 9 bases. Germline V CDR1 and CDR2: LGHNT, FRNRAP. This CDR3 comprises 17 residues. CDR3 sequence (DNA): TGTGCTAGTGGTTTGGTACTAGGGACAGGAATGCTGAGTGAGCAGTTCTTC. Translating gives CASGLVLGTGMLSEQFF.

The J gene is TRBJ2-2, the V gene TRBV28; TRBD1 aligns across 7 bases. Trimming removed 9 bases from V and 6 bases from J; junction bases left unmatched: 7. Germline CDR1 and CDR2: MDHEN and SYDVKM. The CDR3 extends over 13 amino acids. The CDR3, as DNA: TGTGCCAGTCATTACAGGGGAGCCGGGGAGCTGTTTTTT. Translation: CASHYRGAGELFF.

J is TRBJ2-3 and V is TRBV20-1; D gene ambiguous. The CDR3 is made up of 14 amino acids. V was shortened by 3 bases and J by 1 base, with 11 bases between the two germline ends. Looked up from germline, CDR1 is DFQATT and CDR2 is SNEGSKA (reference sequence). The CDR3 DNA follows: TGCAGTGCTAGTCTTGCGGTTCGCACAGATACGCAGTATTTT. It encodes CSASLAVRTDTQYF.

This chain joins TRBV24-1 and TRBJ2-3; D assignment may be TRBD1 or TRBD2 (5 bases each). V lost 4 bases, J lost 2 bases, and 15 bases lay in between. CDR3 length: 16 residues. The germline V gene has CDR1 KGHDR and CDR2 SFDVKD. CDR3 sequence (DNA): TGTGCCACCAGTGACGGGGACGGGCAAGTCACAGATACGCAGTATTTT. This codes for CATSDGDGQVTDTQYF.

The CDR3 DNA reads TGTGCCAGCAGTCCCATAAATACAATGAACACTGAAGCTTTCTTT. Translating it yields CASSPINTMNTEAFF. This chain links TRBV6-2 or TRBV6-3 with TRBJ1-1; D ambiguous. The V end was cut by 5 bases, the J end by 0 bases, with 13 bases between. The CDR3 contains 15 residues. Germline V gene data show CDR1 as MNHEY and CDR2 as SVGEGT.

This chain uses TRBV11-3 with TRBJ2-3; 10 bases are a match to TRBD2. Germline CDR1 reads SGHNT; CDR2 reads YENEEA. The ends lost 3 bases at V and 4 bases at J; junction bases unmatched: 1. This CDR3 has 14 amino acids. The CDR3 protein is CASSFSGGSDTQYF. CDR3 nucleotides: TGTGCCAGCAGCTTTAGCGGGGGGTCAGATACGCAGTATTTT.

This chain uses TRBV4-1 with TRBJ2-7; tentatively, D is TRBD1 (6 bases). The CDR3 runs 17 residues. Trimming shortened V by 1 base and J by 3 bases, and 19 bases separated the two germline ends. Germline V gene sequence: CDR1 MGHRA, CDR2 YSYEKL. CDR3 residues: CASSQGGLRDRFYEQYF. The DNA for the CDR3 is TGCGCCAGCAGCCAAGGTGGTTTACGAGACAGGTTCTACGAGCAGTACTTC.

The V gene is TRBV19, the J gene TRBJ2-1; D is possibly TRBD2 (7 bases). The V and J ends lost 11 bases and 6 bases respectively, with 20 bases between them. The CDR3 contains 14 residues. Germline V CDR1 and CDR2: LNHDA, SQIVND (reference sequence). CDR3 bases: TGTGCCGCGAGGGGGGCGGGAGAGGGCAATGAGCAGTTCTTC. Translated: CAARGAGEGNEQFF.

This sequence joins TRBV7-9 and TRBJ2-1, with D maybe TRBD2 (6 bases). Germline assignment: CDR1 SEHNR and CDR2 FQNEAQ (reference sequence). Trimming took off 6 bases at V and 4 bases at J, with 16 bases between the two ends. The CDR3 runs to 15 residues. CDR3 nucleotide sequence: TGTGCCAGCAGTTCCGGACGGGACTTTTACAATGAGCAGTTCTTC. It encodes CASSSGRDFYNEQFF.

The chain recombines TRBV7-9 with TRBJ1-2; D not resolved. The CDR3 consists of 13 residues. Trimming stripped 3 bases from V and 6 bases from J, with 11 bases between. Germline values: CDR1 SEHNR, CDR2 FQNEAQ (reference sequence). CDR3 in DNA: TGTGCCAGCAGCTTGACCGGAAGCGATGGCTACACCTTC. Translated: CASSLTGSDGYTF.

The CDR3 region is CASSEFSLAGFSTDTQYF. In DNA form, the CDR3 reads TGTGCCAGCAGTGAATTTTCGCTAGCGGGATTCTCCACAGATACGCAGTATTTT. This chain links TRBV2 with TRBJ2-3; 9 positions match TRBD2. Germline V CDR1 and CDR2: SNHLY, FYNNEI. V was clipped by 2 bases and J by 2 bases; unmatched bases: 11. The CDR3 runs 18 residues.

V and J are TRBV28 and TRBJ1-3; the D is unclear. The CDR3 runs 13 residues. The germline CDR1 and CDR2 sequences are MDHEN and SYDVKM. Trimming cost V 10 bases and J 0 bases, with 10 bases left between them. The CDR3, as DNA: TGTGCCACAGTCCCATTCTCTGGAAACACCATATATTTT. This translates into CATVPFSGNTIYF.

This chain joins TRBV19 and TRBJ2-7, with unresolved D. Germline V gene data show CDR1 as LNHDA and CDR2 as SQIVND (reference sequence). The CDR3 totals 14 residues. The V end lost 3 bases, the J end lost 0 bases, and 9 bases lay between the germline ends. In nucleotides, the CDR3 is TGTGCCAGTAGTATTGGAGACCACTCCTACGAGCAGTACTTC. Amino acid sequence: CASSIGDHSYEQYF.

This clone has a single count. V and J are TRBV6-5 and TRBJ1-1; weak D call: TRBD1 (5 bases). Germline CDR1 MNHEY, CDR2 SVGAGI. Deletions cut 4 bases from V and 1 base from J, with 10 bases between. The CDR3 runs 14 residues. The CDR3 DNA reads as TGTGCCAGCAGTTTTTGGGGCGGGAACACTGAAGCTTTCTTT. Its translation is CASSFWGGNTEAFF.